This record looks at one T cell receptor beta chain sequence and its context. This clone was detected only a few times. It lacks a known antigen. No base quality information exists; no much larger clone differs at one position. V and J lose 4 bases and 0 bases, and a span of 10 bases separates them. From a lookup of the germline V gene, CDR1 and CDR2 are SGHTA and FQGNSA. Taken from cysteine to phenylalanine, the CDR3 has 14 residues. Just CDR3 DNA is preserved here, 42 bases in frame from base 1. The sample comes from a study of shared clonotypes between healthy human individuals (dated by TCRdb to between 2020 and 2021). For the study in its entirety: A couple of women and a few men aged 18 to 49 years were included in the cohort. Per donor, leukapheresis produced somewhere between about 0.85 and 10 billion PBMCs. Libraries were prepared and TCR repertoires were sequenced by different laboratories using diverse techniques, in order to increase sequencing depth and limit assay-specific biases. The study deeply sequenced blood TCR repertoires of about five healthy adults to estimate repertoire size and the extent of clonotype sharing between individuals. General conclusions and limits of the study: Because the study included a small number of donors, the genetic and exposure-history diversity represented was limited. Pairwise subsampling led to the expectation that sequencing depth would affect the degree of clonotype sharing among donors. Sampling was limited to blood, and TCR repertoires in tissue likely differ from TCR repertoires in blood.

The donors were healthy, HIV-negative adults who had no recently reported acute infections or vaccinations. Every donor was a Caucasian adult residing in Nashville, Tennessee, USA. For unsorted samples, 90 million or so PBMCs were counted and genomic DNA was extracted with the QIAamp DNA Blood Mini kit. Blood was collected by leukapheresis, and PBMCs were isolated by Ficoll-Histopaque density gradient centrifugation and then cryopreserved in liquid nitrogen vapor phase. Using the deep immunoSEQ assay, multiplex PCR amplified TCR CDR3 regions from genomic DNA. For each cell subset, the extracted genomic DNA was distributed evenly across all wells of several immunoSEQ 96-well plates, and each plate served as one replicate. For unsorted PBMC, approximately 310 ng genomic DNA, equal to roughly 32,000 T cell genomes, was loaded into each replicate PCR. Ten immunoSEQ deep assay plates were used to sequence unsorted PBMC genomic DNA. The purified libraries were quantified using a Qubit 3.0 fluorometer, sized with a Bioanalyzer 2100, and then quantified again using the KAPA Library Quantification kit. Each immunoSEQ 96-well plate was sequenced on its own single-read 150-cycle Illumina NextSeq 550 flow cell. Per the authors' processing: Because the immunoSEQ output included only junctional sequences and no quality scores, the filtering could not be the same as the filtering used for full-length reads. To assign V/J genes and CDR3, sequences were annotated using PyIR, a Python wrapper for IgBLAST v1.9, with IMGT germline references. Reads were filtered out if the reads had weak V/J assignments (E-value above 1e-6), no CDR3, stop codons, out-of-frame junctions, or ambiguous translated residues. V3J clonotypes were defined as sequences sharing the same inferred V gene, J gene, and CDR3 amino acid sequence. To compute the percentage overlap between repertoires, the number of shared unique clonotypes was divided by the size of the smaller repertoire. RTK rarefaction, the Chao1 estimator, and Recon v2.1 estimates of unobserved clonotypes were used to assess repertoire richness. What TCRdb holds here is the immuneACCESS table cut down to in-frame rearrangements. Part of the clones is not present; checked against another copy, under half of the missing clones reflect an unresolved V gene, and the others are unexplained. V and J calls and clone size are as listed in that table; D and trimming were resolved from the DNA. This sample has 490,000 or so clones in its table, and 65% to 80% of those were observed once. The ten largest make up 12% of the sample.

Sequencing was carried out using PBMCs. In this chain, TRBV7-2 is recombined with TRBJ2-7, with TRBD1 perhaps the D gene, on 6 matching bases. The TCR was taken from a woman aged 40-49 years in good health. Some clones in this sample may be carry-over from other donors' samples. Read as DNA, the sequence is TGTGCCAGCAGCTCGGCCAGGGGCTCCTACGAGCAGTACTTC. Its product reads: CASSSARGSYEQYF.